The sequence of this TCR beta chain was determined in a study of T cells in Graves' hyperthyroidism and ophthalmopathy. Study details: The initial diagnosis was the point when peripheral blood was collected, ahead of any treatment.

Germline CDR1 reads MDHEN; CDR2 reads SYDVKM. Trimming shortened V by 4 bases and J by 4 bases, and 14 bases separated the two germline ends. This CDR3 is 14 amino acids long. This clonotype was seen just once. Using RNA transcripts as the source, TCR beta CDR3 regions were amplified. HTBI primers were employed in a first-round RT-PCR of the TCR CDR3. TCRdb re-analysed the multiplex PCR reads in MiXCR, keeping a single row per CDR3 protein. The table lists roughly 330,000 distinct CDR3 sequences, approximately 15% of them singletons. The rearrangement uses TRBV28 and TRBJ2-7; D is perhaps TRBD2 (6 bases). The sample taken for sequencing was blood. The sequence came from a man under 40 with Graves' hyperthyroidism. DNA of the CDR3: TGTGCCAGCAGTTGGGCCGACAGCGGGTACGAGCAGTACTTC. Protein: CASSWADSGYEQYF.